This T cell receptor (beta chain) is drawn from a study of blood T cell repertoires in COVID-19. On the study more broadly: Sites in the United States, Italy and Spain provided acute and convalescent COVID-19 samples. Nucleic acid was either cDNA or gDNA, and it came from T cells, B-cell-depleted T cells, or PBMCs.

In the source study's methods: From reference gene primer amplification, estimates of nucleated cell counts were derived. Assay: immunoSEQ multiplex PCR; the TCRdb copy retains only in-frame clones and omits some. The DNA was the basis for D and trimming; V, J and clone size are from that table. The data hold approximately 89,000 clones, with 87% observed a single time. Sequenced: peripheral blood. This clonotype was sampled from a man between 65 and 80 years old with acute or convalescent COVID-19.

CDR3 coding DNA: TGCGCCAGCAGTGCAGTAGCGGGGGATGAGCAGTTCTTC. This encodes CASSAVAGDEQFF. The V and J genes are TRBV10-1 and TRBJ2-1, with 9 bases that match TRBD2. The ends lost 4 bases at V and 8 bases at J; junction bases unmatched: 3. This CDR3 spans 13 amino acids. Germline CDR1 WNHNN, CDR2 SYGVQD (reference sequence).